This T cell receptor (beta chain) was sequenced for a study of T-cell reconstitution after alpha-beta-depleted transplantation in children. TCRbeta library preparation incorporated unique molecular identifiers. TCRdb independently ran MiXCR on the PCR reads; one entry per CDR3 protein. This sample has about 610,000 distinct CDR3 sequences; around 27% occur once, and the top ten carry about a third. Whole-study results and caveats: From surviving recipient T cells and thymic progenitors came the high day-60 TCRbeta diversity observed in some patients. T-cell counts and diversity were attributed mostly to newly produced T cells one year after transplant.

The CDR3 is 14 residues long. V lost 6 bases and J lost 4; bases outside the gene matches: 5. Germline assignment: CDR1 SGHRS and CDR2 YFSETQ. In the case of this clonotype: The antigen is not known.

The origin of this receptor is a boy under two years old with Wiskott-Aldrich syndrome, due to receive a stem cell transplant. This sample comprised PBMCs, obtained before TCRalphabeta/CD19-depleted stem cell transplant. The genes are TRBV5-1 and TRBJ2-1; the match to TRBD1 covers 9 bases. CDR3 nucleotides: TGCGCCAGCATCTGGGACAGGGTGTACAATGAGCAGTTCTTC. Its protein product is CASIWDRVYNEQFF.